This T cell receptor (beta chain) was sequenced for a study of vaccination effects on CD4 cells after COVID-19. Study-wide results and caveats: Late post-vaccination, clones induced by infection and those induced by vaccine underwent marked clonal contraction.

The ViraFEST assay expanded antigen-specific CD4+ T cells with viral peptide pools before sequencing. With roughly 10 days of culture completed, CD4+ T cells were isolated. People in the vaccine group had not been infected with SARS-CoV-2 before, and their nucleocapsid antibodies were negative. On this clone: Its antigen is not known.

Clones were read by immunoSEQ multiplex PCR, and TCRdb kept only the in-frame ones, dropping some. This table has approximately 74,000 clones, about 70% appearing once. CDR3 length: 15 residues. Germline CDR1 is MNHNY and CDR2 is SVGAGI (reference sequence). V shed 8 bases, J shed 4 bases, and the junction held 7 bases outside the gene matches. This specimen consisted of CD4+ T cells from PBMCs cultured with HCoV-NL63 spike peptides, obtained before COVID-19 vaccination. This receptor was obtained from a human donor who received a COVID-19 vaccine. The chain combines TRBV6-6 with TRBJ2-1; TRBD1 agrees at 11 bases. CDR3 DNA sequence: TGTGCCAGCCGATCGGGACAGGGGGTTTACAATGAGCAGTTCTTC. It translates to CASRSGQGVYNEQFF.